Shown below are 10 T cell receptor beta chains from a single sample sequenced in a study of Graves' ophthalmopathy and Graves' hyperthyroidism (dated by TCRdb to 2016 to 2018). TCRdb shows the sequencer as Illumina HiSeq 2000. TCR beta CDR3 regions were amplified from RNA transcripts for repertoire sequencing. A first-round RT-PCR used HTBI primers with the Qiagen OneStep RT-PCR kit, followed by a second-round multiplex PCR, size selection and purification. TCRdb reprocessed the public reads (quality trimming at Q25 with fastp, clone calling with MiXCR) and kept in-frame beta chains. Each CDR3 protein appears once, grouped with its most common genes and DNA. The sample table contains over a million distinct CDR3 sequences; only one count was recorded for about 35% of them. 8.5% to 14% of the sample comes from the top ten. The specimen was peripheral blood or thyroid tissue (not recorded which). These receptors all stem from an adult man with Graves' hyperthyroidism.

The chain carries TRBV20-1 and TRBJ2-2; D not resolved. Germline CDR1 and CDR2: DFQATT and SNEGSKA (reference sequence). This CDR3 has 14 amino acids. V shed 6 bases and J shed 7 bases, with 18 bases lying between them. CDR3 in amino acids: CSASKKGIGGELFF. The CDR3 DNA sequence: TGCAGTGCCAGCAAGAAAGGCATCGGCGGGGAGCTGTTTTTT.

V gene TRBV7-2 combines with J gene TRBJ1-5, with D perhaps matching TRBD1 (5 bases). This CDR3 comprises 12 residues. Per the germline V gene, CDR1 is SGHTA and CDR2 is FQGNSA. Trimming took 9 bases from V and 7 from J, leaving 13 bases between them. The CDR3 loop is CARGGNGQPQHF. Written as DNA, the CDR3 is TGTGCCAGGGGGGGGAACGGACAGCCCCAGCATTTT.

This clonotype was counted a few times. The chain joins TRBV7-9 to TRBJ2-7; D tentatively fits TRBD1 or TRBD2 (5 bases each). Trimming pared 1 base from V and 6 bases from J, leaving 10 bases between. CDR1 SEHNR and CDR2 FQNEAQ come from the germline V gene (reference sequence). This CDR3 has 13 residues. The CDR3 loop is CASSLEGPLEQYF. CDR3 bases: TGTGCCAGCAGCTTAGAGGGACCTCTCGAGCAGTACTTC.

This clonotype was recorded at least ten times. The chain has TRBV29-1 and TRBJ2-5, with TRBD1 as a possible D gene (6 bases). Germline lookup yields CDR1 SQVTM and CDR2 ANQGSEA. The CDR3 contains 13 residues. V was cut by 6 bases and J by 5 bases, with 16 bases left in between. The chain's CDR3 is CSVEVGAAETQYF. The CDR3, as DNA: TGCAGCGTCGAGGTGGGGGCGGCGGAGACCCAGTACTTC.

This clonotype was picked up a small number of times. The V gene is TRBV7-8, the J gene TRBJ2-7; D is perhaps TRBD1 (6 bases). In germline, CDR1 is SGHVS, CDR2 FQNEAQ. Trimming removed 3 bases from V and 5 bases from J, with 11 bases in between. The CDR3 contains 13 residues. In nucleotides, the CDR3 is TGTGCCAGCAGCTTTTATAACAGGGACGAGCAGTACTTC. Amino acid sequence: CASSFYNRDEQYF.

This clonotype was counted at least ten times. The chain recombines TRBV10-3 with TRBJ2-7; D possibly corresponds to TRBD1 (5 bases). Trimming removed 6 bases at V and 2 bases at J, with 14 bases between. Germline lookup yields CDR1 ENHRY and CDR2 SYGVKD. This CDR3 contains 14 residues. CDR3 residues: CAISTTDKTYEQYF. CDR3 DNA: TGTGCCATCAGCACCACGGACAAAACCTACGAGCAGTACTTC.

The CDR3 DNA reads as TGTGCCAGTAGTATTGCTATTGCATTTAACTATGGCTACACCTTC. It is translated as CASSIAIAFNYGYTF. The chain recombines TRBV19 with TRBJ1-2, with no clear D. This CDR3 has 15 residues. Trimming cost V 3 bases and J 1 base, with 12 bases left between them. CDR1 and CDR2 from the germline V gene are LNHDA and SQIVND (reference sequence).

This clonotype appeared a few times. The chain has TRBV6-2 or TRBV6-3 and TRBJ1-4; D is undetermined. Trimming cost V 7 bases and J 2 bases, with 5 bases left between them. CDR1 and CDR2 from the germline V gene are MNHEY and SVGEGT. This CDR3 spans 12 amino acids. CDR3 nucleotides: TGTGCCAGCATGAGGACTAATGAAAAACTGTTTTTT. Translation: CASMRTNEKLFF.

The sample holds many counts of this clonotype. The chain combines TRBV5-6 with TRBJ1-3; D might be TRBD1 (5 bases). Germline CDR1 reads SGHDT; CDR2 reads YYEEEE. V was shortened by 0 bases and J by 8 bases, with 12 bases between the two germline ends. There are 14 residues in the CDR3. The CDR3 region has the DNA TGTGCCAGCAGCTTGGGGGGCCCTGATGACACCATATATTTT. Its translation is CASSLGGPDDTIYF.

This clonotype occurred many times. This CDR3 is CASRYGTSYEQYF. The CDR3 DNA follows: TGTGCCAGCAGGTACGGGACAAGCTACGAGCAGTACTTC. The chain carries TRBV6-6 and TRBJ2-7, with TRBD1 as a possible D gene (6 bases). Trimming took 6 bases from V and 3 from J, leaving 12 bases between them. The CDR3 consists of 13 residues. Germline CDR1 and CDR2: MNHNY and SVGAGI (reference sequence).